These 20 T cell receptor beta chains came from one sample sequenced in a study of blood T cell repertoires in COVID-19. Method: immunoSEQ multiplex PCR; TCRdb's copy keeps in-frame clones and lacks some. Here the sample spans some 190,000 clones, about 80% being singletons. What was sequenced was PBMCs or T cells enriched from blood (not recorded which). Receptors originate from a man in his fifties or sixties who had been exposed to COVID-19.

This clone was counted only a few times. The chain employs TRBV7-2 and TRBJ1-2; D not certain. V shed 5 bases and J shed 4 bases, with 11 bases lying between them. CDR1 is SGHTA, CDR2 FQGNSA, per germline. This CDR3 is 13 amino acids long. The CDR3: CASSPGSFYGYTF. The CDR3 DNA reads TGTGCCAGCAGCCCCGGGTCGTTCTATGGCTACACCTTC.

This clone was seen more than once but under ten times. The V gene is TRBV5-1, the J gene TRBJ1-5; D call uncertain. The germline V gene encodes CDR1 SGHRS and CDR2 YFSETQ. V lost 0 bases to trimming and J lost 4 bases, with 11 bases between them. The CDR3 consists of 15 residues. CDR3 nucleotide sequence: TGCGCCAGCAGCTTGGGCACTTCGGGGAATCAGCCCCAGCATTTT. Its translation: CASSLGTSGNQPQHF.

This rearrangement joins TRBV7-3 to TRBJ1-5; 7 bases are a match to TRBD1. CDR1 is SGHTA and CDR2 is FQGTGA in the germline V gene. This CDR3 comprises 14 residues. Trimming at V came to 5 bases and at J to 2 bases, leaving 3 bases not matched to a gene. The CDR3 bases are TGTGCCAGCAGCCCCACAGGGGGCAATCAGCCCCAGCATTTT. Translation gives CASSPTGGNQPQHF.

The J gene is TRBJ2-1, the V gene TRBV27; D ambiguous. The CDR3 spans 11 residues. V gave up 6 bases and J gave up 9 bases, with 9 bases separating them. Germline loops: CDR1 MNHEY, CDR2 SMNVEV (reference sequence). CDR3 in amino acids: CASRELGEQFF. The CDR3 DNA sequence: TGTGCCAGCAGGGAGCTGGGTGAGCAGTTCTTC.

The sample holds one count of this clone. Distinct nucleotide sequences in the sample also encode this CDR3. The J gene is TRBJ2-1, the V gene TRBV19; 10 bases agree with TRBD1. The CDR3 loop spans 15 amino acids. The germline V gene encodes CDR1 LNHDA and CDR2 SQIVND (reference sequence). J lost 3 bases, V lost 7 bases, and 6 bases had no gene match. The CDR3: CASIPDRGSYNEQFF. In DNA form, the CDR3 reads TGTGCCAGTATTCCGGACAGGGGGAGCTACAATGAGCAGTTCTTC.

The chain carries TRBV9 and TRBJ1-2, with 8 bases aligning to TRBD1. The CDR3 is 13 amino acids. The germline CDR1 and CDR2 sequences are SGDLS and YYNGEE. V was pared by 3 bases and J by 13 bases, with 11 bases of the junction left unmatched. The CDR3 spells CASSAGQVIRPTF. The CDR3 DNA is TGTGCCAGCAGCGCGGGACAGGTTATCCGTCCCACCTTC. Supplemented by reference TRBV9 and TRBJ1-2, the full variable domain reads DSGVTQTPKHLITATGQRVTLRCSPRSGDLSVYWYQQSLDQGLQFLIQYYNGEERAKGNILERFSAQQFPDLHSELNLSSLELGDSALYFCASSAGQVIRPTFGSGTRLTVV.

The chain is built from TRBV15 and TRBJ2-3, with D possibly being TRBD2 (6 bases). The CDR3 contains 14 residues. The ends were cut back, 1 base at V and 5 bases at J, with 10 bases in the middle. Germline V gives CDR1 LNHNV, CDR2 YYDKDF (reference sequence). The CDR3 DNA reads as TGTGCCACCAGCAGAGGAGGAGGGGAAGATACGCAGTATTTT. As protein: CATSRGGGEDTQYF.

The chain links TRBV11-2 to TRBJ1-1, with 7 bases fitting TRBD1. The CDR3 covers 14 residues. J lost 3 bases, V lost 4 bases, and 5 bases had no gene match. Germline V gives CDR1 SGHAT, CDR2 FQNNGV. CDR3 amino acids: CASSSRQGDTEAFF. Here the CDR3 DNA reads TGTGCCAGCAGCTCTCGACAGGGTGACACTGAAGCTTTCTTT.

The chain combines TRBV7-2 with TRBJ2-7; the D is unclear. CDR3 length: 15 amino acids. Trimming pared 1 base from V and 5 bases from J, leaving 15 bases between. Per germline, CDR1 SGHTA and CDR2 FQGNSA. The DNA of the CDR3 is TGTGCCAGCAGCTTAGGCGGTAGTCTAATCCACGAGCAGTACTTC. This translates into CASSLGGSLIHEQYF.

This clone occurred a few times. The gene calls are TRBV11-2 and TRBJ1-5; 7 bases agree with TRBD1. With 0 bases clipped from V and 4 bases from J, the junction kept 6 bases outside the gene matches. The V gene's germline CDR1 is SGHAT and CDR2 FQNNGV. The CDR3 totals 16 residues. The CDR3 bases are TGTGCCAGCAGCTTAGACTATGGGACAGATAATCAGCCCCAGCATTTT. Translation gives CASSLDYGTDNQPQHF.

This clone was seen once. The chain combines TRBV18 with TRBJ2-1; maybe TRBD2 (6 bases). The V end lost 0 bases, the J end lost 2 bases, and 11 bases lay between the germline ends. CDR3 length equals 16 residues. Germline CDR1 KGHSH, CDR2 LQKENI. In nucleotides, the CDR3 is TGTGCCAGCTCACCACCCCTAGCGACAACCTACAATGAGCAGTTCTTC. Amino acids: CASSPPLATTYNEQFF.

This clone was detected only once. J is TRBJ2-2 and V is TRBV19; D may be TRBD2 (5 bases). Trimming removed 6 bases from V and 4 bases from J, with 15 bases in between. CDR3 length equals 15 residues. Germline CDR1 reads LNHDA; CDR2 reads SQIVND (reference sequence). As DNA, the CDR3 is TGTGCCAGTAGCCAAGATATGGCGGGCACCGGGGAGCTGTTTTTT. This codes for CASSQDMAGTGELFF.

This clone was found once. The V gene is TRBV4-3, the J gene TRBJ1-1; D not certain. CDR3 length: 14 amino acids. Germline CDR1 is LGHNA and CDR2 is YSLEER. The ends were cut back, 3 bases at V and 4 bases at J, with 12 bases in the middle. The CDR3 coding sequence is TGCGCCAGCAGCCACCGGGAGGTGAGCACTGAAGCTTTCTTT. This encodes CASSHREVSTEAFF.

The chain links TRBV3-1 (or the pseudogene TRBV3-2) to TRBJ1-3, with D uncertain. Trimming pared 1 base from V and 1 base from J, leaving 5 bases between. Germline V lookup: CDR1 LGHDT, CDR2 YNNKEL (reference sequence). The CDR3 loop spans 14 amino acids. The CDR3 DNA reads TGTGCCAGCAGCCAAGTCGGGTCTGGAAACACCATATATTTT. Residues: CASSQVGSGNTIYF.

The chain employs TRBV5-8 and TRBJ1-5, with 7 bases identical to TRBD1. The V and J ends lost 4 bases and 0 bases, in that order; junction bases with no gene match: 10. The CDR3 contains 17 residues. Germline CDR1 is SGHTS and CDR2 is YDEGEE. In nucleotides, the CDR3 is TGTGCCAGCAGCCCAACCCGTACAGGGGTTAGCAATCAGCCCCAGCATTTT. Residues: CASSPTRTGVSNQPQHF.

This clone was seen once. The chain is built from TRBV9 and TRBJ2-1; 7 positions agree with TRBD2. Trimming took 4 bases from V and 4 from J; bases not matched to a gene: 14. The germline gives CDR1 SGDLS, CDR2 YYNGEE. The CDR3 consists of 17 residues. The CDR3 spells CASSMRPGLSQYNEQFF. CDR3 nucleotides: TGTGCCAGCAGCATGCGACCGGGACTATCACAATACAATGAGCAGTTCTTC.

This clone was found a few times. The rearrangement joins TRBV6-2 or TRBV6-3 to TRBJ2-7; D gene uncertain. Trimming stripped 5 bases from V and 3 bases from J, with 8 bases between. There are 12 residues in the CDR3. Germline V lookup: CDR1 MNHEY, CDR2 SVGEGT. The CDR3 here is CASSPRGYEQYF. The CDR3 DNA follows: TGTGCCAGCAGTCCGAGAGGCTACGAGCAGTACTTC.

This clone appeared a few times. The chain links TRBV7-2 to TRBJ2-1; 10 positions match TRBD2. V dropped 3 bases and J dropped 6; count of bases not matched to a gene: 8. The CDR3 is 16 amino acids. Looked up from germline, CDR1 is SGHTA and CDR2 is FQGNSA. This CDR3 is CASSFGLAGVGNEQFF. CDR3 bases: TGTGCCAGCAGCTTCGGTCTAGCGGGAGTAGGCAATGAGCAGTTCTTC. Variable domain in full (rest from reference TRBV7-2 and TRBJ2-1): GAGVSQSPSNKVTEKGKDVELRCDPISGHTALYWYRQSLGQGLEFLIYFQGNSAPDKSGLPSDRFSAERTGGSVSTLTIQRTQQEDSAVYLCASSFGLAGVGNEQFFGPGTRLTVL.

The V gene is TRBV7-3, the J gene TRBJ2-1, with D uncertain. Trimming shortened V by 6 bases and J by 1 base, and 7 bases separated the two germline ends. Germline V gene lookup returns CDR1 SGHTA and CDR2 FQGTGA. CDR3 length equals 13 residues. The CDR3 spells CASSLGSYNEQFF. The CDR3 bases are TGTGCCAGCAGTCTAGGATCCTACAATGAGCAGTTCTTC.

The chain employs TRBV30 and TRBJ1-1, with 8 nucleotides matching TRBD1. The CDR3 extends over 16 amino acids. V shed 4 bases and J 1 base; nucleotides not matched to a gene: 11. Germline V gives CDR1 GTSNPN, CDR2 SVGIG (reference sequence). The DNA for the CDR3 is TGTGCCTGGAACCCAGGGGGCGCTTCAAGGAACACTGAAGCTTTCTTT. Its protein is CAWNPGGASRNTEAFF.